Following are 20 T cell receptor beta chains from one sample sequenced in a study of regulatory T cells in long-lasting Graves disease. Relying on iRepertoire HTBI primers and Arm-PCR of CDR3 regions, the team built TCR beta libraries. Each CDR3 protein is one row after TCRdb ran MiXCR on the multiplex PCR reads. The sample has around 400,000 distinct CDR3 sequences; approximately 16% are singletons. The time point: newly diagnosed GD, antithyroid drugs for less than 3 months. RNA isolated from PBMCs was used to make the TCR library. A further study also used this sample, focusing on T cells in Graves' hyperthyroidism and ophthalmopathy.

The sample consisted of peripheral blood mononuclear cells (PBMCs), taken at new diagnosis, from a patient treated with antithyroid drugs. Receptors originate from a woman aged 40 to 55 with Graves disease.

This clonotype was observed many times. This chain connects TRBV27 to TRBJ2-1; the match to TRBD2 covers 10 bases. The V gene's germline CDR1 is MNHEY and CDR2 SMNVEV (reference sequence). This CDR3 has 15 residues. V lost 3 bases and J lost 5; bases outside the gene matches: 4. The CDR3 DNA is TGTGCCAGCAGTTTTCGGCTAGCGGGGGACAATGAGCAGTTCTTC. This codes for CASSFRLAGDNEQFF.

This clonotype was found many times. The chain links TRBV2 to TRBJ1-5; no definite D call. The CDR3 has 13 amino acids. Trimming cost V 1 base and J 8 bases, with 9 bases left between them. Germline V gene data show CDR1 as SNHLY and CDR2 as FYNNEI. CDR3 nucleotides: TGTGCCAGCAGTGAAGGGGTTCGGAAGCCCCAGCATTTT. This encodes CASSEGVRKPQHF.

This clonotype came up many times. The chain is built from TRBV12-3 or TRBV12-4 and TRBJ2-3; possible D gene TRBD2, 5 bases. The CDR3 runs to 15 residues. V was shortened by 4 bases and J by 2 bases, with 13 bases between the two germline ends. In DNA form, the CDR3 reads TGTGCCAGCAGTTATGGGAGCGGCCCCACAGATACGCAGTATTTT. It encodes CASSYGSGPTDTQYF.

This clonotype was counted ten times or more. The chain joins TRBV27 to TRBJ1-1; D is perhaps TRBD1 (5 bases). V lost 6 bases, J lost 1 base, and 15 bases lay in between. The germline V gene has CDR1 MNHEY and CDR2 SMNVEV (reference sequence). CDR3 length: 15 residues. The CDR3 DNA reads as TGTGCCAGCAGCCGGGACTTCGGGTCGAACACTGAAGCTTTCTTT. Amino acids: CASSRDFGSNTEAFF.

This clonotype was observed at least ten times. This sequence joins TRBV12-3 or TRBV12-4 and TRBJ1-1, with a possible D match to TRBD1 (5 bases). CDR3 size: 12 residues. Trimming took 7 bases from V and 2 from J, leaving 8 bases between them. The CDR3 DNA reads TGTGCCAGCACAGGGTCAAACACTGAAGCTTTCTTT. As protein: CASTGSNTEAFF.

The V gene is TRBV12-3 or TRBV12-4, the J gene TRBJ1-4; possible D gene TRBD1, 6 bases. Trimming took 2 bases from V and 7 from J, leaving 14 bases between them. The length of the CDR3 is 15 residues. The CDR3 bases are TGTGCCAGCAGTTTAACGGACAGCCGATCTGAAAAACTGTTTTTT. Translated, it gives CASSLTDSRSEKLFF.

This sequence joins TRBV9 and TRBJ2-1; 8 nucleotides line up with TRBD2. The V segment lost 0 bases and the J segment 4 bases; nucleotides outside the gene matches: 3. CDR1 is SGDLS, CDR2 YYNGEE, per germline. This CDR3 spans 15 amino acids. CDR3 in amino acids: CASSVGAGGYNEQFF. CDR3 nucleotide sequence: TGTGCCAGCAGCGTAGGGGCGGGAGGATACAATGAGCAGTTCTTC.

The sample holds many counts of this clonotype. The CDR3 sequence: CASSGTRTVNNEQFF. The CDR3 DNA is TGTGCCAGCAGTGGTACTAGGACAGTGAACAATGAGCAGTTCTTC. The chain employs TRBV2 and TRBJ2-1, with D perhaps matching TRBD1 (6 bases). CDR1 and CDR2 from the germline V gene are SNHLY and FYNNEI. The CDR3 spans 15 residues. V gave up 4 bases and J gave up 5 bases, with 15 bases separating them. Complete variable domain (other parts from reference TRBV2 and TRBJ2-1): EPEVTQTPSHQVTQMGQEVILRCVPISNHLYFYWYRQILGQKVEFLVSFYNNEISEKSEIFDDQFSVERPDGSNFTLKIRSTKLEDSAMYFCASSGTRTVNNEQFFGPGTRLTVL.

This clonotype was seen a few times. This sequence joins TRBV3-1 and TRBJ2-1; possibly TRBD1 for D (6 bases). V was clipped by 3 bases and J by 4 bases, with 19 bases between them. CDR1 LGHDT and CDR2 YNNKEL come from the germline V gene (reference sequence). CDR3 length: 17 residues. CDR3 nucleotides: TGTGCCAGCAGCCAGGGGGTACAGGGTGGGTCGTACAATGAGCAGTTCTTC. It specifies CASSQGVQGGSYNEQFF.

This clonotype was found many times. CDR3 residues: CASKNPGQSTNTGELFF. The DNA for the CDR3 is TGTGCCAGCAAAAACCCGGGACAGTCAACGAACACCGGGGAGCTGTTTTTT. The J gene is TRBJ2-2, the V gene TRBV6-1; 7 nucleotides line up with TRBD1. V shed 7 bases, J shed 0 bases, and the junction held 11 bases outside the gene matches. This CDR3 is built from 17 residues. Per germline, CDR1 MNHNS and CDR2 SASEGT.

Turning to this clonotype: This sequence is one base from a far larger clone and is likely a read error. As the CDR3 is not closed by the conserved phenylalanine or tryptophan, this likely results from a read error. The chain links TRBV5-5 to TRBJ2-5; the D gene could be TRBD1 or TRBD2 (5 bases each). CDR3 length: 13 residues. Germline V lookup: CDR1 SGHKS, CDR2 YYEKEE (reference sequence). V gave up 3 bases and J gave up 5 bases, with 11 bases separating them. CDR3 DNA: TGTGCCAGCAGCTCCCGGGGCTCGGAGACCCAGTACTTA. Protein product: CASSSRGSETQYL.

The table lists this clonotype with many counts. It is likely a read error: a sequence one base away is far more abundant. This chain uses TRBV27 with TRBJ1-5, with 7 bases lining up with TRBD1. From germline, CDR1 is MNHEY and CDR2 SMNVEV (reference sequence). The V segment lost 1 base and the J segment 2 bases; nucleotides outside the gene matches: 2. The CDR3 loop spans 15 amino acids. The CDR3 region has the DNA TGTGCCAGCAGTTTATACACAGGGGGCAATCAGCCCCAGCATTTT. Translated, it gives CASSLYTGGNQPQHF.

This chain joins TRBV5-4 and TRBJ1-4, with D maybe TRBD1 (5 bases). CDR3 length: 14 amino acids. Deletions cut 1 base from V and 5 bases from J, with 9 bases between. Germline V lookup: CDR1 SGHNT, CDR2 YYREEE (reference sequence). The CDR3 DNA follows: TGTGCCAGCAGCTTGAAGGGGAGGAATGAAAAACTGTTTTTT. Translated, it gives CASSLKGRNEKLFF.

The chain joins TRBV29-1 to TRBJ2-7; D is unresolved. The CDR3 length is 12 residues. V lost 1 base and J lost 3, with 7 bases in between. Germline-derived CDR1 and CDR2 are SQVTM and ANQGSEA. The DNA for the CDR3 is TGCAGCGTTGAAGGGCGCCTCTACGAGCAGTACTTC. Its translation: CSVEGRLYEQYF.

This clonotype came up a few times. The V call is TRBV11-1, the J call TRBJ2-3; 8 bases line up with TRBD2. Judging by the DNA end, TRBJ2-5 fits better; the J call may be wrong. The CDR3 consists of 17 residues. The germline V gene has CDR1 SGHAT and CDR2 FQDESV (reference sequence). The CDR3 DNA follows: TGTGCCAGCAGCTTAGGGGGGGGGGCGGGAGGATATGAGACCCAGTACTTC. Its protein product is CASSLGGGAGGYETQYF.

Regarding this clonotype: A much larger clone sits a single nucleotide away, making a read error possible. This sequence joins TRBV11-2 and TRBJ2-5; D perhaps matches TRBD1 (5 bases). Looked up from germline, CDR1 is SGHAT and CDR2 is FQNNGV. This CDR3 comprises 16 residues. CDR3: CASGYEKWGSYDEQCF. The DNA for the CDR3 is TGTGCCAGCGGCTACGAGAAGTGGGGCTCCTACGATGAGCAGTGCTTC.

This clonotype was observed many times. V and J are TRBV30 and TRBJ2-7; D gene uncertain. This CDR3 is built from 14 residues. The germline gives CDR1 GTSNPN, CDR2 SVGIG (reference sequence). V was pared by 0 bases and J by 6 bases, with 15 bases between. CDR3 nucleotide sequence: TGTGCCTGGAGTGTTGGCCCCGGGCGCTTCGAGCAGTACTTC. It specifies CAWSVGPGRFEQYF.

CDR3 sequence: CASSQDPRLAGHQETQYF. The CDR3 nucleotides are TGTGCCAGCAGCCAAGATCCAAGGCTAGCGGGCCACCAAGAGACCCAGTACTTC. V gene TRBV4-2 combines with J gene TRBJ2-5; the match to TRBD2 covers 8 bases. The ends lost 0 bases at V and 0 bases at J; junction bases unmatched: 9. Germline loops: CDR1 LGHNA, CDR2 YNFKEQ. This CDR3 spans 18 amino acids.

Ten or more counts support this clonotype. V gene TRBV6-2 or TRBV6-3 combines with J gene TRBJ1-2; D perhaps matches TRBD1 (6 bases). CDR1 is MNHEY and CDR2 is SVGEGT in the germline V gene. Deletions cut 5 bases from V and 8 bases from J, with 15 bases between. The CDR3 runs 13 residues. In nucleotides, the CDR3 is TGTGCCAGCAGTGTACAGGGTCGACACGGCTACACCTTC. Protein sequence: CASSVQGRHGYTF.

This clonotype was counted many times. The gene calls are TRBV2 and TRBJ2-6; unclear D gene. The germline CDR1 and CDR2 sequences are SNHLY and FYNNEI. Trimming stripped 4 bases from V and 0 bases from J, with 7 bases between. The CDR3 has 15 residues. The CDR3 protein is CASSVTLSGANVLTF. The CDR3 coding sequence is TGTGCCAGCAGTGTAACACTCTCTGGGGCCAACGTCCTGACTTTC.